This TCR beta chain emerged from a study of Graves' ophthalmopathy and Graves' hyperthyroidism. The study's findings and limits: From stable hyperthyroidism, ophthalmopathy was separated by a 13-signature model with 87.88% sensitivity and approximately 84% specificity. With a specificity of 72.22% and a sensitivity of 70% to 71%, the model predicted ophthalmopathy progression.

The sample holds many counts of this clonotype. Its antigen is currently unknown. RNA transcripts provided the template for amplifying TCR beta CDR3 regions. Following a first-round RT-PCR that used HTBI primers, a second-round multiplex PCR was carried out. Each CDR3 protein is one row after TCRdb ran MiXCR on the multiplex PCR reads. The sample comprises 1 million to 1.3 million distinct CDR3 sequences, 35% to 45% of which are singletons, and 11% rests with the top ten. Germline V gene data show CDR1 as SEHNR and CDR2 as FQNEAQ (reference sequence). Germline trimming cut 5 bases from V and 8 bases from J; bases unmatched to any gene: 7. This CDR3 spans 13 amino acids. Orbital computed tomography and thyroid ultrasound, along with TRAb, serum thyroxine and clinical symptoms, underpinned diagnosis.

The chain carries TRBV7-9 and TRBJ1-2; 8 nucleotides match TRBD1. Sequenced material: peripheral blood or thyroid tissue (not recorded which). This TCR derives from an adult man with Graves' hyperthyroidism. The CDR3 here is CASSPTGEGGYTF. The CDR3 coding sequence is TGTGCCAGCAGCCCGACAGGGGAGGGCGGCTACACCTTC.